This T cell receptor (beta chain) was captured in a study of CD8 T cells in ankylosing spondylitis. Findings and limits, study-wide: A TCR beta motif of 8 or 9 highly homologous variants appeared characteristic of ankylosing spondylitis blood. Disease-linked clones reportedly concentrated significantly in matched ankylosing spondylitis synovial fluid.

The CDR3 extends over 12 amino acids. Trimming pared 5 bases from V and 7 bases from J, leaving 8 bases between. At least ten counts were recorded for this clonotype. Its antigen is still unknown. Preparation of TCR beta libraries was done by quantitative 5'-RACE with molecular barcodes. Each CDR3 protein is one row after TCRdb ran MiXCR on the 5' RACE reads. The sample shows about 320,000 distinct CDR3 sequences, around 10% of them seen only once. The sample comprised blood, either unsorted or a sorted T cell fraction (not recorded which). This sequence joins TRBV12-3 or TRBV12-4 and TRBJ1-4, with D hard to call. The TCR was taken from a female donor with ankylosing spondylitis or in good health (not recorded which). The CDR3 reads CASSPQSEKLFF. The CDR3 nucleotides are TGTGCCAGCAGTCCTCAGTCTGAAAAACTGTTTTTT.